This T cell receptor (beta chain) was recorded in a study of identical twins. General study points: In monozygotic twins, models underestimated the sharing of out-of-frame TCR alpha. Twins showed weaker excess sharing in their beta out-of-frame sequences.

With 0 bases removed from V and 8 bases from J, the gap between germline ends came to 11 bases. This CDR3 spans 13 amino acids. Per germline, CDR1 SGHRS and CDR2 YFSETQ. TCRdb used MiXCR to reprocess the 5' RACE reads, holding one entry per CDR3 protein. The sample yields some 710,000 distinct CDR3 sequences, over 5% seen once. This clonotype was detected many times. The target antigen is unknown. Material: naive T cells sorted from blood. The chain recombines TRBV5-1 with TRBJ1-2, with no clear D. This receptor was taken from a man aged 18 to 30 in good health. Here the CDR3 DNA reads TGCGCCAGCAGCTTGGGAGGGTGGCAAGGCTACACCTTC. This translates into CASSLGGWQGYTF.